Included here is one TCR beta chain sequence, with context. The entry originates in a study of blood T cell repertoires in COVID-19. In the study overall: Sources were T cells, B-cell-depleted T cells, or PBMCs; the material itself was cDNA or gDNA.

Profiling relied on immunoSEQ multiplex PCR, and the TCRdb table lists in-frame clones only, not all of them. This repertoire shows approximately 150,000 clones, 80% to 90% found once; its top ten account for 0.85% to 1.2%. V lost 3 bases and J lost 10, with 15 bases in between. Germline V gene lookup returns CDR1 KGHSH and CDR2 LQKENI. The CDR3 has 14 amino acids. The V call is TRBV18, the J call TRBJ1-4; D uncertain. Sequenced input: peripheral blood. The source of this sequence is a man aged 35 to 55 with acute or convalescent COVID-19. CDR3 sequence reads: CASSPPDRSGKLFF. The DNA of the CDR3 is TGTGCCAGCTCACCGCCCGATCGGTCCGGAAAACTGTTTTTT.